Listed here are 30 T cell receptor beta chains from one sample, sequenced in a study of T-cell memory formation after mild COVID-19. One entry per CDR3 protein, called by TCRdb with MiXCR from the 5' RACE reads. The repertoire holds some 270,000 distinct CDR3 sequences, with over 15% as singletons. Sample: PBMCs or a T cell subset sorted from them (not recorded which). The receptors shown here come from an adult woman who had mild COVID-19 (a few samples of this study predate the infection). Cell type and time point are not known.

This clonotype was counted between two and nine times. The chain joins TRBV12-3 or TRBV12-4 to TRBJ2-5; tentative D call: TRBD2 (7 bases). The ends were cut back, 3 bases at V and 5 bases at J, with 19 bases in the middle. This CDR3 region has 16 residues. The CDR3 sequence: CASSFHSRTAGETQYF. CDR3 DNA sequence: TGTGCCAGCAGTTTCCACAGCCGGACAGCGGGGGAGACCCAGTACTTC.

This chain connects TRBV5-1 to TRBJ2-3; the D gene is possibly TRBD2 (7 bases). Per the germline V gene, CDR1 is SGHRS and CDR2 is YFSETQ. The CDR3 runs to 17 residues. V lost 4 bases and J 6 bases, leaving 24 bases between the germline ends. The CDR3 coding sequence is TGCGCCAGCAGCCTTGGGGGGGCTCCTAGATGGATTGATACGCAGTATTTT. The encoded protein is CASSLGGAPRWIDTQYF.

This rearrangement joins TRBV12-3 or TRBV12-4 to TRBJ1-2; D not resolved. V shed 0 bases and J shed 0 bases, with 5 bases lying between them. The CDR3 has 14 residues. The CDR3 DNA is TGTGCCAGCAGTTTAGCACAGTCTAACTATGGCTACACCTTC. Its translation: CASSLAQSNYGYTF.

The count of this clonotype is one. J is TRBJ2-4 and V is TRBV4-3; TRBD1 matches at 10 bases. Trimming took 2 bases from V and 9 from J; bases not matched to a gene: 10. CDR1 and CDR2 from the germline V gene are LGHNA and YSLEER. The CDR3 totals 16 residues. In nucleotides, the CDR3 is TGCGCCAGCAGCCAAAGAGCCGGGACAGGGGTAGTCATTCAGTACTTC. Translation: CASSQRAGTGVVIQYF.

A few counts support this clonotype. The rearrangement joins TRBV18 to TRBJ2-3; a possible D gene is TRBD1 (5 bases). Trimming took 1 base from V and 2 from J, leaving 16 bases between them. Germline V gives CDR1 KGHSH, CDR2 LQKENI. This CDR3 comprises 17 residues. As DNA, the CDR3 is TGTGCCAGCTCACCACGCGGTGGGGCGGTAAACACAGATACGCAGTATTTT. It codes for CASSPRGGAVNTDTQYF.

At least ten counts were recorded for this clonotype. The rearrangement uses TRBV4-2 and TRBJ2-1, with D unclear. With 0 bases removed from V and 8 bases from J, the gap between germline ends came to 14 bases. CDR1 is LGHNA, CDR2 YNFKEQ, per germline. This CDR3 region has 15 residues. The CDR3 DNA is TGTGCCAGCAGCCAAGATTTTGGGCGCCCGGATGAGCAGTTCTTC. Amino acids: CASSQDFGRPDEQFF.

J is TRBJ2-6 and V is TRBV30; D is possibly TRBD1 (5 bases). V was pared by 6 bases and J by 0 bases, with 21 bases between. Per the germline V gene, CDR1 is GTSNPN and CDR2 is SVGIG (reference sequence). This CDR3 is 18 amino acids long. This CDR3 reads CACLGPTLISSGANVLTF. CDR3 nucleotide sequence: TGTGCCTGCCTGGGGCCGACATTAATCAGCTCTGGGGCCAACGTCCTGACTTTC.

The V and J genes are TRBV5-6 and TRBJ2-4, with 7 bases that match TRBD1. There are 14 residues in the CDR3. Germline lookup yields CDR1 SGHDT and CDR2 YYEEEE. V trimming: 5 bases; J trimming: 5 bases; junction bases outside the gene matches: 7. The CDR3 spells CASRQGVRENIQYF. CDR3 sequence (DNA): TGTGCCAGCAGGCAGGGGGTGAGGGAAAACATTCAGTACTTC.

This clonotype was counted a few times. The chain joins TRBV2 to TRBJ2-1; TRBD2 matches at 7 bases. Losses at the gene ends were 6 bases for V and 3 bases for J; bases not matched to a gene: 5. CDR3 size: 14 residues. Germline V gene sequence: CDR1 SNHLY, CDR2 FYNNEI. The CDR3 nucleotides are TGTGCCAGCAGCATAGCGGGCTACTACAATGAGCAGTTCTTC. This codes for CASSIAGYYNEQFF. Full variable domain (outside the CDR3, taken from reference TRBV2 and TRBJ2-1): EPEVTQTPSHQVTQMGQEVILRCVPISNHLYFYWYRQILGQKVEFLVSFYNNEISEKSEIFDDQFSVERPDGSNFTLKIRSTKLEDSAMYFCASSIAGYYNEQFFGPGTRLTVL.

The chain is built from TRBV29-1 and TRBJ1-4; 8 bases agree with TRBD1. The J segment lost 4 bases and the V segment lost 5 bases, leaving 3 bases of the junction unmatched. Looked up from germline, CDR1 is SQVTM and CDR2 is ANQGSEA. The CDR3 covers 13 residues. The CDR3 is CSVPGQGNEKLFF. The CDR3 DNA reads TGCAGCGTTCCTGGACAGGGTAATGAAAAACTGTTTTTT.

The chain employs TRBV14 and TRBJ1-1, with 11 bases identical to TRBD1. Germline assignment: CDR1 SGHDN and CDR2 FVKESK. Trimming cost V 3 bases and J 11 bases; bases outside gene matches: 8. The CDR3 runs to 14 residues. DNA for the CDR3: TGTGCCAGCAGCCATCTCTCCGGGACAGGGGGGGCTTTCTTT. This sequence encodes CASSHLSGTGGAFF.

The V and J genes are TRBV20-1 and TRBJ2-3; D is undetermined. Germline-derived CDR1 and CDR2 are DFQATT and SNEGSKA (reference sequence). There are 16 residues in the CDR3. V lost 0 bases and J lost 2, with 15 bases in between. CDR3 sequence: CSARDVLGRITDTQYF. The CDR3 region has the DNA TGCAGTGCTAGAGATGTGTTGGGCAGGATCACAGATACGCAGTATTTT.

This clonotype turned up a few times. The chain has TRBV30 and TRBJ2-7; D may be TRBD1 or TRBD2 (5 bases each). The germline V gene encodes CDR1 GTSNPN and CDR2 SVGIG (reference sequence). V lost 8 bases to trimming and J lost 5 bases, with 16 bases between them. This CDR3 comprises 12 residues. CDR3 in DNA: TGTGCCGGTACGGGGCCGGGAAACGAGCAGTACTTC. Its protein is CAGTGPGNEQYF.

The V gene is TRBV5-1, the J gene TRBJ2-1, with 9 nucleotides matching TRBD2. The V segment lost 4 bases and the J segment 7 bases; nucleotides outside the gene matches: 12. Looked up from germline, CDR1 is SGHRS and CDR2 is YFSETQ. This CDR3 is 16 amino acids long. The CDR3 region is CASSRRVAGVPNEQFF. CDR3 nucleotides: TGCGCCAGCAGCCGCCGGGTAGCGGGAGTCCCAAATGAGCAGTTCTTC. Using reference TRBV5-1 and TRBJ2-1 for the parts outside the CDR3, the full variable domain is KAGVTQTPRYLIKTRGQQVTLSCSPISGHRSVSWYQQTPGQGLQFLFEYFSETQRNKGNFPGRFSGRQFSNSRSEMNVSTLELGDSALYLCASSRRVAGVPNEQFFGPGTRLTVL.

This clonotype was seen more than once but under ten times. This rearrangement joins TRBV18 to TRBJ2-7, with 10 bases identical to TRBD2. The CDR3 covers 15 residues. Germline CDR1 KGHSH, CDR2 LQKENI. The ends lost 2 bases at V and 1 base at J; junction bases unmatched: 2. The CDR3 nucleotides are TGTGCCAGCTCACCAGCTAGCGGGAGTTCCTACGAGCAGTACTTC. Protein product: CASSPASGSSYEQYF.

This sequence joins TRBV24-1 and TRBJ2-7, with D possibly TRBD2 on 5 matching bases. The CDR3 contains 12 residues. CDR1 is KGHDR, CDR2 SFDVKD, per germline. Trimming cost V 9 bases and J 3 bases, with 11 bases left between them. The CDR3 bases are TGTGCCACCCCGGACGGGAACTACGAGCAGTACTTC. It yields the protein CATPDGNYEQYF.

This clonotype was counted at least ten times. V usage is TRBV7-9 and J usage is TRBJ2-5; TRBD1 or TRBD2 may be the D gene (5 bases each). In germline, CDR1 is SEHNR, CDR2 FQNEAQ (reference sequence). V lost 4 bases and J lost 3, with 12 bases in between. This CDR3 comprises 14 residues. The CDR3 coding sequence is TGTGCCAGCAGCTCGCTTCGGGGCGAAGAGACCCAGTACTTC. It translates to CASSSLRGEETQYF.

This clonotype was observed a handful of times. The chain employs TRBV5-1 and TRBJ1-1, with D possibly matching TRBD1 (6 bases). The CDR3 totals 15 residues. Trimming shortened V by 6 bases and J by 0 bases, and 15 bases separated the two germline ends. The germline V gene encodes CDR1 SGHRS and CDR2 YFSETQ. This CDR3 is CASTSMGALNTEAFF. CDR3 nucleotides: TGCGCCAGCACCTCAATGGGGGCCTTGAACACTGAAGCTTTCTTT.

The V and J genes are TRBV12-3 or TRBV12-4 and TRBJ2-6, with D possibly TRBD1 on 5 matching bases. This CDR3 is 15 amino acids long. The V end lost 6 bases, the J end lost 0 bases, and 9 bases lay between the germline ends. The CDR3 spells CASRDTNSGANVLTF. The CDR3 DNA reads as TGTGCCAGCAGGGACACAAACTCTGGGGCCAACGTCCTGACTTTC.

This clonotype was observed a few times. This sequence joins TRBV12-3 or TRBV12-4 and TRBJ2-1, with 13 bases lining up with TRBD2. J was trimmed by 8 bases and V by 5 bases; bases with no gene match: 9. This CDR3 spans 16 amino acids. DNA of the CDR3: TGTGCCAGCAGTCACCCGGGACTAGCGGGATTGGATGAGCAGTTCTTC. Translating gives CASSHPGLAGLDEQFF.

The genes are TRBV5-1 and TRBJ1-1; 7 bases match TRBD1. CDR3 length: 14 residues. CDR1 and CDR2 (germline): SGHRS, YFSETQ. The V gene end was trimmed by 2 bases and the J gene end by 1 base; junction bases not matched to a gene: 2. CDR3 nucleotides: TGCGCCAGCAGCTTTACAGGGGCGAACACTGAAGCTTTCTTT. Translating gives CASSFTGANTEAFF.

This clonotype was picked up a small number of times. The chain carries TRBV5-1 and TRBJ2-2; D ambiguous. CDR1 and CDR2 (germline): SGHRS, YFSETQ. The CDR3 has 14 amino acids. V lost 4 bases and J 6 bases, leaving 13 bases between the germline ends. Written as DNA, the CDR3 is TGCGCCAGCAGCGCTTTCCTCGCGGCCGGGGAGCTGTTTTTT. It codes for CASSAFLAAGELFF.

The chain combines TRBV12-3 or TRBV12-4 with TRBJ2-1; no definite D call. Trimming cost V 0 bases and J 6 bases, with 3 bases left between them. The CDR3 sequence is 12 residues long. The CDR3 loop reads CASSLAPNEQFF. The CDR3 region has the DNA TGTGCCAGCAGTTTAGCGCCCAATGAGCAGTTCTTC.

This clonotype was detected a few times. The V gene is TRBV2, the J gene TRBJ1-4; TRBD1 is a possible D gene (6 bases). Germline loops: CDR1 SNHLY, CDR2 FYNNEI. Trimming shortened V by 10 bases and J by 4 bases, and 7 bases separated the two germline ends. The CDR3 runs to 11 residues. The CDR3 loop reads CATQGNEKLFF. The CDR3 bases are TGTGCCACACAGGGTAATGAAAAACTGTTTTTT.

The gene calls are TRBV3-1 and TRBJ1-2; a possible D gene is TRBD1 (5 bases). This CDR3 comprises 12 residues. V shed 3 bases and J shed 12 bases, with 14 bases lying between them. Germline V gene sequence: CDR1 LGHDT, CDR2 YNNKEL (reference sequence). The chain's CDR3 is CASSQGDGGNTF. The DNA for the CDR3 is TGTGCCAGCAGCCAGGGGGACGGCGGGAACACCTTC.

The chain carries TRBV5-4 and TRBJ1-4; D is unclear. With 1 base removed from V and 6 bases from J, the gap between germline ends came to 10 bases. This CDR3 has 14 residues. Germline values: CDR1 SGHNT, CDR2 YYREEE (reference sequence). The CDR3 DNA reads as TGTGCCAGCAGCTTGAATGGGGAGGATGAAAAACTGTTTTTT. This codes for CASSLNGEDEKLFF.

This chain joins TRBV12-3 or TRBV12-4 and TRBJ1-4, with TRBD1 matching 10 bases. The CDR3 totals 19 residues. V lost 3 bases to trimming and J lost 0 bases; unmatched junction nucleotides: 10. Here the CDR3 reads CASSFRGQGQPATNEKLFF. CDR3 nucleotide sequence: TGTGCCAGCAGTTTCCGGGGACAGGGGCAACCGGCAACTAATGAAAAACTGTTTTTT.

This clonotype turned up a few times. This chain uses TRBV12-3 or TRBV12-4 with TRBJ2-5; a possible D gene is TRBD1 (6 bases). Trimming cost V 7 bases and J 1 base, with 13 bases left between them. The CDR3 contains 14 residues. CDR3 DNA sequence: TGTGCCAGCACCTGGACAGCCCTCCAAGAGACCCAGTACTTC. It yields the protein CASTWTALQETQYF.

This clonotype has just a few counts. The CDR3 nucleotides read TGTGCCAGCAGCTCAGAGGGTGATGGCTACACCTTC. This gives the protein CASSSEGDGYTF. The chain employs TRBV11-2 and TRBJ1-2; D is ambiguous. V was shortened by 4 bases and J by 6 bases, with 9 bases between the two germline ends. The CDR3 totals 12 residues. The germline gives CDR1 SGHAT, CDR2 FQNNGV.

This clonotype was counted ten times or more. The J gene is TRBJ1-1, the V gene TRBV12-5; 10 bases are a match to TRBD1. In germline, CDR1 is LGHNT, CDR2 FRNRAP. This CDR3 is 14 amino acids long. V lost 7 bases and J lost 1; bases outside the gene matches: 3. The CDR3 DNA sequence: TGTGCTAGTGCCGGGGACAGGGGGAACACTGAAGCTTTCTTT. Its protein is CASAGDRGNTEAFF.